This is a list of T cell receptor beta chains from one sample in a study of sequential checkpoint blockade in melanoma. Sequencing was performed with immunoSEQ multiplex PCR; in TCRdb, only in-frame clones are kept and a portion is missing. This sample has 3,000 to 4,000 clones, with about 19% found just once. This specimen was tumor tissue (inferred from file names), taken from a patient given nivolumab and ipilimumab in sequence. All receptors come from a human patient with melanoma. Some clones in this sample may be carry-over from other donors' samples. The CDR3 runs from the conserved cysteine through the conserved F or W. A D gene is named only where the DNA matches it firmly. Only part of the rows carry a size: once, few, many, or a class if the clone is expanded.

V gene,D gene,clone size,J gene,CDR3 DNA,CDR3 protein
TRBV28,NA,large,TRBJ2-7,TGTGCCAGCAGTTTAGATTCAGGGGGGGACGAGCAGTACTTC,CASSLDSGGDEQYF
TRBV29-1,NA,few,TRBJ1-2,TGCAGCGTTGATATCCGGGAGAGGAGTTACGATGGCTACACCTTC,CSVDIRERSYDGYTF
TRBV11-3,NA,medium-sized,TRBJ2-7,TGTGCCAGCAGCCAAGTCGCTGGCTGGACCTACGAGCAGTACTTC,CASSQVAGWTYEQYF
TRBV7-1,NA,many,TRBJ1-6,TGTGCCAGCAGCTACGGGGGTAATTCACCCCTCCACTTT,CASSYGGNSPLHF
TRBV19,TRBD1,few,TRBJ1-5,TGTGCCAGTAAGGCAGGGGGCGCGTATAGCAATCAGCCCCAGCATTTT,CASKAGGAYSNQPQHF
TRBV7-1,NA,many,TRBJ1-6,TGTGCCAGCAGGAGTGGGGACGAGTCACCCCTCCACTTT,CASRSGDESPLHF
TRBV5-1,TRBD2,few,TRBJ2-7,TGCGCCAGCAGCTTGGGTAGCGGGGACTACGAGCAGTACTTC,CASSLGSGDYEQYF
TRBV25-1,NA,few,TRBJ1-6,TGTGCCAGCAGATCGGGGAGGGTAAAAAATTCACCCCTCCACTTT,CASRSGRVKNSPLHF
TRBV29-1,NA,NA,TRBJ1-3,TGCAGCGTTGAATCTGGAAACACCATATATTTT,CSVESGNTIYF
TRBV14,TRBD1,few,TRBJ1-1,TGTGCCAGCAGCCAAGTCAGAACAGGGGGTTTTACTGAAGCTTTCTTT,CASSQVRTGGFTEAFF
TRBV5-1,TRBD1,NA,TRBJ2-2,TGCGCCAGCAGCTTGGCCGGCCGTTTAACAGGGGCCGGGGAGCTGTTTTTT,CASSLAGRLTGAGELFF
TRBV23-1,NA,NA,TRBJ2-2,TGCGCCAGCAGCCCCCCCGGCACCGGGGAGCTGTTTTTT,CASSPPGTGELFF
TRBV9,NA,few,TRBJ2-2,TGTGCCAGCAGCGTAGAGGATTTGACAGTGAACGGGGAGCTGTTTTTT,CASSVEDLTVNGELFF
TRBV6-8,NA,NA,TRBJ2-7,TGTGCCAGCAGTTCCACACCGGGGGCCGAGCAGTACTTC,CASSSTPGAEQYF
TRBV19,NA,medium-sized,TRBJ1-1,TGTGCCAGTAGTAAGGGGAGGGTGGGGGGAATGAACACTGAAGCTTTCTTT,CASSKGRVGGMNTEAFF
TRBV11-3,NA,medium-sized,TRBJ2-1,TGTGCCAGCAGCAAAGAGGGGGTGTCGGGCAATGAGCAGTTCTTC,CASSKEGVSGNEQFF
TRBV12-5,NA,NA,TRBJ2-1,TGTGCTAGTGCCGGAGGGGGGGGTCGTTCCTACAATGAGCAGTTCTTC,CASAGGGGRSYNEQFF
TRBV19,NA,few,TRBJ2-3,TGTGCCAGTAGTATTAACCCCAGCACAGATACGCAGTATTTT,CASSINPSTDTQYF
TRBV6-8,TRBD1,many,TRBJ1-5,TGTGCCAGCAGTTACTTAGGGGGCCCAGATAGCAATCAGCCCCAGCATTTT,CASSYLGGPDSNQPQHF
TRBV11-3,NA,medium-sized,TRBJ2-3,TGTGCCAGCAGCTTACCCCTAGGTTCGGGGACAGATACGCAGTATTTT,CASSLPLGSGTDTQYF
TRBV11-3,NA,many,TRBJ2-5,TGTGCCAGCAGCCCCCGCGGAGGTCAAGAGACCCAGTACTTC,CASSPRGGQETQYF
TRBV30,NA,medium-sized,TRBJ2-5,TGTGCCTGGTCAAACCAGCCCGGGGGAAGTCAAGAGACCCAGTACTTC,CAWSNQPGGSQETQYF
TRBV10-3,TRBD1,NA,TRBJ2-1,TGTGCCATCATGACCACAGGGGTTTCCTACAATGAGCAGTTCTTC,CAIMTTGVSYNEQFF
TRBV6-8,TRBD1,few,TRBJ2-5,TGTGCCAGCAACGGATGGGACAGGGAACAAGAGACCCAGTACTTC,CASNGWDREQETQYF
TRBV11-3,NA,medium-sized,TRBJ2-5,TGTGCCAGCAGCTCAACGGGGGCAGGGACCGGGGGGACCCAGTACTTC,CASSSTGAGTGGTQYF
TRBV28,NA,medium-sized,TRBJ1-1,TGTGCCAGCAGTTTAGAGTTCGTGGGGAACACTGAAGCTTTCTTT,CASSLEFVGNTEAFF